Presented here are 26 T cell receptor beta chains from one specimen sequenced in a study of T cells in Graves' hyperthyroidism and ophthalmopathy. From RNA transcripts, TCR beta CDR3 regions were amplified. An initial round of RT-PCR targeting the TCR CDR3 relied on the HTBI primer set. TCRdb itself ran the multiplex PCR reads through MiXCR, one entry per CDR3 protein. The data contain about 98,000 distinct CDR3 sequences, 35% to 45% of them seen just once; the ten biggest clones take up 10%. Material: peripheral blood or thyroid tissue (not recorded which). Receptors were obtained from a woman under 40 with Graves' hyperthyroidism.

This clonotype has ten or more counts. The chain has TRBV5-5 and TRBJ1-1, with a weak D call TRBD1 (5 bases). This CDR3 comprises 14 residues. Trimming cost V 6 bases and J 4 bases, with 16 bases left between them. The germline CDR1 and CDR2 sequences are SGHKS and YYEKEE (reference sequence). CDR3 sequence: CASNQVGLGTEAFF. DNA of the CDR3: TGTGCCAGCAACCAAGTGGGGCTGGGCACTGAAGCTTTCTTT.

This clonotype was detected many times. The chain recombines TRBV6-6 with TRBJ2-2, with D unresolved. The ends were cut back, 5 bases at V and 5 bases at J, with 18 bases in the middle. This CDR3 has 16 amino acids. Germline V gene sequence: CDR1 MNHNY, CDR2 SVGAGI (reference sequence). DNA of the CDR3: TGTGCCAGCAGTGAAGATAAAGGCCACTATACCGGGGAGCTGTTTTTT. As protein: CASSEDKGHYTGELFF.

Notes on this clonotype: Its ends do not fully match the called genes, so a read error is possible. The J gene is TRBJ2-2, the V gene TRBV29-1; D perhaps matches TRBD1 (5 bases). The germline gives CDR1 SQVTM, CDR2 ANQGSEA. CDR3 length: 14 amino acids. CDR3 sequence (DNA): TGCGGCGTTGATCTCCAGGGGAACACCGGGGAGCTGTTTTTT. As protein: CGVDLQGNTGELFF.

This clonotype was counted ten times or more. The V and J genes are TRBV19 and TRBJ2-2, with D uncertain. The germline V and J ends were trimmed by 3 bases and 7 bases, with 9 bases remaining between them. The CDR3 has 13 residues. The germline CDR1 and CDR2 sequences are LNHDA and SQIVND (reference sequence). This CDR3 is CASSINSDGELFF. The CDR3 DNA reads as TGTGCCAGTAGTATTAATTCTGACGGGGAGCTGTTTTTT.

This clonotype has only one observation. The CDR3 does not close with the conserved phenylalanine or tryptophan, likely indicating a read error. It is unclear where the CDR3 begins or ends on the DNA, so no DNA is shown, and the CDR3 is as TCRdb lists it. The CDR3 loop reads CASSEFGNYGYTFGS. This sequence joins TRBV7-2 and TRBJ2-5. Termini included, the CDR3 measures 15 amino acids. In germline, CDR1 is SGHTA, CDR2 FQGNSA.

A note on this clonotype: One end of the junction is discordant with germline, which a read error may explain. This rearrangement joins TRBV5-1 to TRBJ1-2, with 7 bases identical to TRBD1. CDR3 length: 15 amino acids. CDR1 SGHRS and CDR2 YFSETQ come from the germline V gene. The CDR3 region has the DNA TGCGCCAACAGCTTAACAGGGGAAGCGAACTATGGCAACACCTTC. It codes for CANSLTGEANYGNTF. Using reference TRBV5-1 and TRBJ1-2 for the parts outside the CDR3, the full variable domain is KAGVTQTPRYLIKTRGQQVTLSCSPISGHRSVSWYQQTPGQGLQFLFEYFSETQRNKGNFPGRFSGRQFSNSRSEMNVSTLELGDSALYLCANSLTGEANYGNTFGSGTRLTVV.

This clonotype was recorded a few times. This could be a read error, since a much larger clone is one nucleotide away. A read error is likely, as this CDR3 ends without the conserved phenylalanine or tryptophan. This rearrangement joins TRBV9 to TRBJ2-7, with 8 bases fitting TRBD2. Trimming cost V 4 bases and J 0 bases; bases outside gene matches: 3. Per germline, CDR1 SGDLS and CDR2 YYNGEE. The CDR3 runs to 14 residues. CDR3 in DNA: TGTGCCAGCAGCCCTCGGGAGGGCTCCTACGAGCAGTACCTC. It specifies CASSPREGSYEQYL.

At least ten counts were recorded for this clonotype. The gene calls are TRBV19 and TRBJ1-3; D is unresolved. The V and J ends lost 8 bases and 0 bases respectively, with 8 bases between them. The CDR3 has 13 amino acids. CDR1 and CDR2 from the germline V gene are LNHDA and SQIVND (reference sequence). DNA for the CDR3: TGTGCCAGTCGGGCCAACTCTGGAAACACCATATATTTT. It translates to CASRANSGNTIYF.

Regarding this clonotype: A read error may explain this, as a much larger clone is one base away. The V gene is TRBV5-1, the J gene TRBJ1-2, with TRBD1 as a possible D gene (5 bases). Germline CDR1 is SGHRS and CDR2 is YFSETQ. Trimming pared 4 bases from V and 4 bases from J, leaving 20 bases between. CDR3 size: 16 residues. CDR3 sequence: CASSKQRRGGSYGYTF. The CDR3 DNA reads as TGCGCCAGCAGCAAACAACGGAGGGGCGGGAGCTATGGCTACACCTTC.

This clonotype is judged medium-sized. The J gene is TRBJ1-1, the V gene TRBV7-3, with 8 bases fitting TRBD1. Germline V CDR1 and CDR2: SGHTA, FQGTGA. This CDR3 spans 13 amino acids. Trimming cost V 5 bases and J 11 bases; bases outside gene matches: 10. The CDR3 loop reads CASSPGGTGSAFF. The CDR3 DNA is TGTGCCAGCAGCCCGGGCGGGACAGGCTCCGCTTTCTTT. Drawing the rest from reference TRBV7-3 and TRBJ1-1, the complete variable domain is GAGVSQTPSNKVTEKGKYVELRCDPISGHTALYWYRQSLGQGPEFLIYFQGTGAADDSGLPNDRFFAVRPEGSVSTLKIQRTERGDSAVYLCASSPGGTGSAFFGQGTRLTVV.

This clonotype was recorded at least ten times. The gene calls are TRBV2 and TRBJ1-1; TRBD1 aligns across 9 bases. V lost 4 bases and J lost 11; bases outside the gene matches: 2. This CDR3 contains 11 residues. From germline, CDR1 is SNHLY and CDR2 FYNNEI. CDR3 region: CASSGDREAFF. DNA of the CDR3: TGTGCCAGCAGTGGGGACAGGGAGGCTTTCTTT.

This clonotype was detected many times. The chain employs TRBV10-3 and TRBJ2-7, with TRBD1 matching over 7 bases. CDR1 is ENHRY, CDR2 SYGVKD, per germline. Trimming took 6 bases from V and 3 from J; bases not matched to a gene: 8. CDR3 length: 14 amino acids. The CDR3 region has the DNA TGTGCCATCAGCGCCACCGGGACAGTCTACGAGCAGTACTTC. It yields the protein CAISATGTVYEQYF.

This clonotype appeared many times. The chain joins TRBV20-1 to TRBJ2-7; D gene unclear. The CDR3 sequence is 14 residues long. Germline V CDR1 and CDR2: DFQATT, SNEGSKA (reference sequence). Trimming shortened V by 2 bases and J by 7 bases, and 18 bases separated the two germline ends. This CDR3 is CSARKNTYYVEQYF. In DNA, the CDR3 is TGCAGTGCTAGAAAAAACACCTACTACGTGGAGCAGTACTTC.

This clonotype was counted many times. CDR3 region: CASSLGLGTYNSPLHF. CDR3 DNA sequence: TGTGCCAGCAGCTTAGGCCTTGGCACCTATAATTCACCCCTCCACTTT. The chain recombines TRBV13 with TRBJ1-6; D gene unclear. CDR1 and CDR2 from the germline V gene are PRHDT and FYEKMQ (reference sequence). This CDR3 has 16 residues. Trimming took off 0 bases at V and 2 bases at J, with 8 bases between the two ends.

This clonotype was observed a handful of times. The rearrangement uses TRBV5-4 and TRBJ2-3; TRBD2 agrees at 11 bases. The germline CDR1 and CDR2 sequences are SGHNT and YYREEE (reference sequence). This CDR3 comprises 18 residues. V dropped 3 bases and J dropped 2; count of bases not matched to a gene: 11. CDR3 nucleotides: TGTGCCAGCAGCTCGGGACTAGCGGTCCTGGGAGTCACAGATACGCAGTATTTT. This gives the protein CASSSGLAVLGVTDTQYF.

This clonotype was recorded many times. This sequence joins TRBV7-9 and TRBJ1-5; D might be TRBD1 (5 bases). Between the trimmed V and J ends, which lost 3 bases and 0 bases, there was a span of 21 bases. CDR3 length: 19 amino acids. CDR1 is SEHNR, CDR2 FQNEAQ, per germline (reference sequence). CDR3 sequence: CASSFETGADPFSNQPQHF. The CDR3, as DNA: TGTGCCAGCAGCTTCGAGACCGGGGCGGATCCTTTTAGCAATCAGCCCCAGCATTTT.

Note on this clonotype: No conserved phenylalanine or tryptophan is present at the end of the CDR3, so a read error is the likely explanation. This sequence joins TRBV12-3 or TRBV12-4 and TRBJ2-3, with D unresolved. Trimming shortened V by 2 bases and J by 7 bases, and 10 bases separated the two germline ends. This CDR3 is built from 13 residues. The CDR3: CASSLSRMNTQYS. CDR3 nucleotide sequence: TGTGCCAGCAGTTTATCTCGTATGAATACGCAGTATTCT.

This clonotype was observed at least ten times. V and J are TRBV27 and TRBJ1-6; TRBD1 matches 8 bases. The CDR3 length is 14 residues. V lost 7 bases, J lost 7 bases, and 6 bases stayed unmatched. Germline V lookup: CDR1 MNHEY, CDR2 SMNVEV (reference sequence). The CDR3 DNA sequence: TGTGCCAGCATGTTCAGGGGGCCGAATTCACCCCTCCACTTT. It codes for CASMFRGPNSPLHF.

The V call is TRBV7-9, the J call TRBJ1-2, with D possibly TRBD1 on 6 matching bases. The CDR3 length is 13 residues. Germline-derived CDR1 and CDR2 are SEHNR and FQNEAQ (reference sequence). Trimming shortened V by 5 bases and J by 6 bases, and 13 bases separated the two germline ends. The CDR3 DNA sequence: TGTGCCAGCAGCGTAGGACAGCTCAATGGCTACACCTTC. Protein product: CASSVGQLNGYTF.

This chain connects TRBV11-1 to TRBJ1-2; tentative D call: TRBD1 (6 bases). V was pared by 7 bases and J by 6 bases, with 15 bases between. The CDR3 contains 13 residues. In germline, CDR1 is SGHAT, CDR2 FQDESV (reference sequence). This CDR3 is CASTLQGTNGYTF. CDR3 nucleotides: TGTGCCAGCACCCTACAGGGAACGAATGGCTACACCTTC.

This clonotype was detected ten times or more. CDR3 in amino acids: CASRGQGETQYF. The CDR3 region has the DNA TGTGCCAGCAGAGGACAGGGAGAGACCCAGTACTTC. This chain connects TRBV7-9 to TRBJ2-5, with 8 bases aligning to TRBD1. CDR1 is SEHNR, CDR2 FQNEAQ, per germline (reference sequence). With 6 bases clipped from V and 4 bases from J, the junction kept 1 base outside the gene matches. The CDR3 consists of 12 residues.

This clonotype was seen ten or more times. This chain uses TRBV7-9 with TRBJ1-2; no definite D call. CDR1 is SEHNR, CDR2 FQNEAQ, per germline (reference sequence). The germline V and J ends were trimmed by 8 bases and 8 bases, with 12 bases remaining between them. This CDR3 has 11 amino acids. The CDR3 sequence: CASGRSQGYTF. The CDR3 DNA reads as TGTGCCAGCGGCAGGTCCCAAGGCTACACCTTC.

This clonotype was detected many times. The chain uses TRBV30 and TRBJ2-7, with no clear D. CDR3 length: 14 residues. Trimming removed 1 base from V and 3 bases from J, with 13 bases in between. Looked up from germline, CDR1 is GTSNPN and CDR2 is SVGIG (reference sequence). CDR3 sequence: CAWSDAGSFYEQYF. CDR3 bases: TGTGCCTGGAGTGATGCAGGATCATTCTACGAGCAGTACTTC.

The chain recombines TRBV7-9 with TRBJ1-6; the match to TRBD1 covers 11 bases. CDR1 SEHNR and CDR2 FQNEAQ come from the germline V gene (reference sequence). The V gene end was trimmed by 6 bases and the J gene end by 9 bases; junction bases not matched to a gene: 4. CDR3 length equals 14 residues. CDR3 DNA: TGTGCCAGCAGTTCCGGGACAGGGGGTTCACCCCTCCACTTT. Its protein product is CASSSGTGGSPLHF. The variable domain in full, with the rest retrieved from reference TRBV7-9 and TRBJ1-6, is DTGVSQNPRHKITKRGQNVTFRCDPISEHNRLYWYRQTLGQGPEFLTYFQNEAQLEKSRLLSDRFSAERPKGSFSTLEIQRTEQGDSAMYLCASSSGTGGSPLHFGNGTRLTVT.

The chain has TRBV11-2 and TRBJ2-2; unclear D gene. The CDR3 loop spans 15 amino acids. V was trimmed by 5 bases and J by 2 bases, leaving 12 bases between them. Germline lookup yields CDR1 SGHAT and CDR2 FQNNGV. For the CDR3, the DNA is TGTGCCAGCAGCCCGTGGTCTGGAAACACCGGGGAGCTGTTTTTT. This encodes CASSPWSGNTGELFF.

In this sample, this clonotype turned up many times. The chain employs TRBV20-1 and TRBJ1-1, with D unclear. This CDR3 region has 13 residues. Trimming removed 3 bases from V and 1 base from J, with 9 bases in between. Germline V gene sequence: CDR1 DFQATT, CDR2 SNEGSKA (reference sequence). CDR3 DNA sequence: TGCAGTGCTAGGTCCCAGGCGAACACTGAAGCTTTCTTT. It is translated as CSARSQANTEAFF.